These 15 T cell receptor beta chains were sequenced from one sample in a study of blood T cell repertoires in COVID-19. Clones were sequenced by immunoSEQ multiplex PCR, and TCRdb holds only the in-frame ones, with some missing. The sample carries some 200,000 clones, 70% to 90% recorded once. The specimen sequenced was peripheral blood. Receptors originate from a man aged 45 to 65 who had recovered from COVID-19.

This clone was detected only once. The chain links TRBV30 to TRBJ2-7; D is possibly TRBD1 (5 bases). CDR3 length equals 12 residues. The germline V gene encodes CDR1 GTSNPN and CDR2 SVGIG (reference sequence). Trimming removed 1 base from V and 6 bases from J, with 10 bases in between. CDR3 DNA sequence: TGTGCCTGGAGTGCTACAGGTTTCGAGCAGTACTTC. It yields the protein CAWSATGFEQYF.

V is TRBV14 and J is TRBJ2-1; 7 bases align to TRBD2. Germline CDR1 SGHDN, CDR2 FVKESK. This CDR3 comprises 13 residues. Unmatched junction bases numbered 9, after V lost 6 bases and J lost 10 bases. As DNA, the CDR3 is TGTGCCAGCAGACCGGGACCCGGGGGGGAGCAGTTCTTC. Protein sequence: CASRPGPGGEQFF. The entire variable domain, with the rest obtained from reference TRBV14 and TRBJ2-1, is as follows: EAGVTQFPSHSVIEKGQTVTLRCDPISGHDNLYWYRRVMGKEIKFLLHFVKESKQDESGMPNNRFLAERTGGTYSTLKVQPAELEDSGVYFCASRPGPGGEQFFGPGTRLTVL.

The chain combines TRBV9 with TRBJ1-5; 7 bases line up with TRBD1. V shed 3 bases and J 9 bases; nucleotides not matched to a gene: 15. Germline lookup yields CDR1 SGDLS and CDR2 YYNGEE. CDR3 length equals 16 residues. The CDR3: CASSATGTELEGPQHF. The CDR3 DNA reads as TGTGCCAGCAGCGCAACCGGGACAGAGTTAGAGGGGCCCCAGCATTTT.

The V and J genes are TRBV6-5 and TRBJ1-3; 7 bases match TRBD1. CDR3 length equals 14 residues. Germline V gene lookup returns CDR1 MNHEY and CDR2 SVGAGI. The trim removed 5 bases at V and 4 bases at J, leaving 5 bases unmatched. CDR3 sequence (DNA): TGTGCCAGCAGTACAGGGGTTGCGGGAAACACCATATATTTT. Translation gives CASSTGVAGNTIYF.

The gene calls are TRBV27 and TRBJ2-7; D ambiguous. This CDR3 has 14 amino acids. Trimming pared 3 bases from V and 0 bases from J, leaving 9 bases between. Per germline, CDR1 MNHEY and CDR2 SMNVEV (reference sequence). The CDR3 DNA follows: TGTGCCAGCAGTTTTGGGCAGAACTCCTACGAGCAGTACTTC. Its translation is CASSFGQNSYEQYF.

The sample holds one count of this clone. V usage is TRBV12-3 or TRBV12-4 and J usage is TRBJ1-2; no reliable D call. CDR3 length: 12 residues. Trimming removed 1 base from V and 7 bases from J, with 7 bases in between. CDR3 DNA sequence: TGTGCCAGCAGTTTAGAAGCGTTTGGCTACACCTTC. It yields the protein CASSLEAFGYTF.

The V gene is TRBV18, the J gene TRBJ2-1, with 12 bases aligning to TRBD2. This CDR3 region has 17 residues. J gave up 3 bases and V 3 bases, and 6 bases lay outside the gene matches. Germline V gene data show CDR1 as KGHSH and CDR2 as LQKENI. This CDR3 is CASSPGRLAGVYNEQFF. CDR3 DNA: TGTGCCAGCTCACCCGGTAGACTAGCGGGAGTCTACAATGAGCAGTTCTTC.

The rearrangement links TRBV12-3 or TRBV12-4 to TRBJ2-5; D is perhaps TRBD1 (5 bases). This CDR3 is built from 13 residues. The ends were cut back, 4 bases at V and 6 bases at J, with 12 bases in the middle. The CDR3 here is CASSSQGVKTQYF. The DNA of the CDR3 is TGTGCCAGCAGTTCCCAGGGTGTAAAGACCCAGTACTTC.

The rearrangement joins TRBV6-6 to TRBJ2-1, with 7 nucleotides matching TRBD2. The germline V gene encodes CDR1 MNHNY and CDR2 SVGAGI (reference sequence). This CDR3 is 16 amino acids long. V shed 5 bases and J 6 bases; nucleotides not matched to a gene: 13. The DNA for the CDR3 is TGTGCCAGCAGTCAGGGAGGGCGGGAGTTCCGCAATGAGCAGTTCTTC. This codes for CASSQGGREFRNEQFF.

This clone has more than one count but fewer than ten. The chain combines TRBV7-8 with TRBJ2-6; D gene uncertain. The CDR3 is made up of 15 amino acids. Trimming removed 5 bases from V and 2 bases from J, with 10 bases in between. CDR1 SGHVS and CDR2 FQNEAQ come from the germline V gene. The CDR3 here is CASSPGLTGANVLTF. The CDR3 DNA follows: TGTGCCAGCAGCCCTGGCCTGACTGGGGCCAACGTCCTGACTTTC.

This rearrangement joins TRBV10-2 to TRBJ1-1; possible D gene TRBD1, 6 bases. The CDR3 loop spans 12 amino acids. The germline V gene encodes CDR1 WSHSY and CDR2 SAAADI. Trimming took off 8 bases at V and 7 bases at J, with 14 bases between the two ends. The CDR3: CASGWGRSEAFF. CDR3 in DNA: TGCGCCAGCGGTTGGGGGCGGAGTGAAGCTTTCTTT.

The rearrangement joins TRBV27 to TRBJ1-2, with TRBD1 matching over 8 bases. The germline V gene has CDR1 MNHEY and CDR2 SMNVEV (reference sequence). The CDR3 covers 15 residues. The junction had 11 bases not matched to a gene; V was cut back by 6 bases and J by 5 bases. CDR3 DNA sequence: TGTGCCAGCAGACCCTCAGGGGGCTCGGGGTATGGCTACACCTTC. Translating gives CASRPSGGSGYGYTF.

This chain links TRBV7-2 with TRBJ2-3; perhaps TRBD1 as D (5 bases). Trimming cost V 1 base and J 3 bases, with 17 bases left between them. Per the germline V gene, CDR1 is SGHTA and CDR2 is FQGNSA. This CDR3 contains 17 residues. The CDR3 spells CASSLVIRGGLTDTQYF. The CDR3 DNA reads as TGTGCCAGCAGCTTAGTAATAAGGGGTGGATTAACAGATACGCAGTATTTT.

The chain is built from TRBV5-1 and TRBJ1-1, with D possibly being TRBD1 (5 bases). V was cut by 0 bases and J by 1 base, with 10 bases left in between. The V gene's germline CDR1 is SGHRS and CDR2 YFSETQ. The CDR3 is 15 residues long. CDR3 amino acids: CASSLAGGGNTEAFF. The CDR3 DNA is TGCGCCAGCAGCTTGGCCGGGGGAGGGAACACTGAAGCTTTCTTT.

This chain links TRBV5-5 with TRBJ2-7; a possible D gene is TRBD1 (5 bases). Germline V gene data show CDR1 as SGHKS and CDR2 as YYEKEE (reference sequence). Deletions cut 2 bases from V and 3 bases from J, with 12 bases between. The CDR3 totals 14 residues. CDR3 residues: CASSLGTGYYEQYF. For the CDR3, the DNA is TGTGCCAGCAGCTTAGGTACAGGTTACTACGAGCAGTACTTC.